One and the same sample provided the 21 T cell receptor beta chains below, sequenced in a study of blood T cell repertoires in COVID-19. Assay: immunoSEQ multiplex PCR; the TCRdb copy retains only in-frame clones and omits some. The table includes some 250,000 clones, about 86% detected once. Sequencing was done on a sample of peripheral blood. These receptors came from a man aged 55 to 69 with acute or convalescent COVID-19.

V gene TRBV9 combines with J gene TRBJ2-6; no reliable D call. CDR1 is SGDLS and CDR2 is YYNGEE in the germline V gene. V lost 7 bases to trimming and J lost 8 bases, with 10 bases between them. The CDR3 is made up of 12 amino acids. This CDR3 is CASQDHSNVLTF. CDR3 DNA: TGTGCCAGCCAGGATCACTCCAACGTCCTGACTTTC. Using reference TRBV9 and TRBJ2-6 for the parts outside the CDR3, the full variable domain is DSGVTQTPKHLITATGQRVTLRCSPRSGDLSVYWYQQSLDQGLQFLIQYYNGEERAKGNILERFSAQQFPDLHSELNLSSLELGDSALYFCASQDHSNVLTFGAGSRLTVL.

The chain is built from TRBV21-1 and TRBJ2-2; TRBD1, the table's D call, lacks a check against the DNA. TRBV21-1 is a pseudogene segment. CDR3 length equals 16 residues. CDR3 nucleotides: TGTGCCAGCAGCGTTCAAGACAGGGTATGCACCGGGGAGCTGTTTTTT. Its protein product is CASSVQDRVCTGELFF.

The chain has TRBV6-6 and TRBJ2-5; the match to TRBD1 covers 8 bases. The V gene's germline CDR1 is MNHNY and CDR2 SVGAGI (reference sequence). V dropped 5 bases and J dropped 1; count of bases not matched to a gene: 6. The CDR3 is made up of 15 amino acids. The CDR3 coding sequence is TGTGCCAGCAGTGCCCTGACAGGGGTCCAAGAGACCCAGTACTTC. Encoded protein: CASSALTGVQETQYF.

The chain links TRBV28 to TRBJ2-7; perhaps TRBD1 as D (6 bases). CDR1 and CDR2 from the germline V gene are MDHEN and SYDVKM. This CDR3 comprises 12 residues. Trimming took off 7 bases at V and 5 bases at J, with 12 bases between the two ends. CDR3 region: CASNRVGNEQYF. CDR3 nucleotide sequence: TGTGCCAGCAACAGGGTCGGAAACGAGCAGTACTTC.

The chain recombines TRBV15 with TRBJ1-3; no clear D. The germline V gene has CDR1 LNHNV and CDR2 YYDKDF (reference sequence). V lost 0 bases and J lost 0, with 15 bases in between. CDR3 length equals 18 residues. The CDR3 region is CATSRELPIVRSGNTIYF. For the CDR3, the DNA is TGTGCCACCAGCAGAGAACTCCCGATTGTCCGCTCTGGAAACACCATATATTTT.

V gene TRBV9 combines with J gene TRBJ2-6, with TRBD1 matching over 9 bases. The CDR3 contains 17 residues. Germline loops: CDR1 SGDLS, CDR2 YYNGEE. V lost 0 bases and J lost 7; bases outside the gene matches: 8. The CDR3 is CASSVGTGADLANVLTF. CDR3 sequence (DNA): TGTGCCAGCAGCGTAGGGACAGGGGCCGATCTAGCCAACGTCCTGACTTTC.

CDR3 protein: CASRPTGNEALGYTF. The CDR3 coding sequence is TGTGCCAGCAGGCCTACAGGAAATGAGGCTCTTGGCTACACCTTC. The rearrangement joins TRBV28 to TRBJ1-2; D perhaps matches TRBD1 (5 bases). Trimming removed 6 bases from V and 7 bases from J, with 21 bases in between. CDR3 size: 15 residues. Germline V gives CDR1 MDHEN, CDR2 SYDVKM.

The CDR3, as DNA: TGTGCCTGGAGTAGTAAGGGGGCGGATGAAAAACTGTTTTTT. It encodes CAWSSKGADEKLFF. V and J are TRBV30 and TRBJ1-4, with 7 bases aligning to TRBD1. Germline loops: CDR1 GTSNPN, CDR2 SVGIG (reference sequence). V gave up 2 bases and J gave up 6 bases; unmatched junction bases: 6. CDR3 length equals 14 residues.

This chain links TRBV28 with TRBJ1-4, with a weak D call TRBD1 (5 bases). Trimming removed 6 bases from V and 11 bases from J, with 19 bases in between. The CDR3 spans 14 residues. CDR1 is MDHEN and CDR2 is SYDVKM in the germline V gene. The CDR3 region is CASRDTDSRGKLFF. The CDR3 DNA sequence: TGTGCCAGCAGGGACACCGACAGCCGGGGGAAACTGTTTTTT. The whole variable domain, remainder taken from reference TRBV28 and TRBJ1-4, is DVKVTQSSRYLVKRTGEKVFLECVQDMDHENMFWYRQDPGLGLRLIYFSYDVKMKEKGDIPEGYSVSREKKERFSLILESASTNQTSMYLCASRDTDSRGKLFFGSGTQLSVL.

This clone has only one observation. The rearrangement links TRBV7-2 to TRBJ2-7; a weak D match, TRBD2 (5 bases). Germline loops: CDR1 SGHTA, CDR2 FQGNSA. The CDR3 runs 16 residues. V lost 0 bases to trimming and J lost 0 bases, with 12 bases between them. The CDR3 DNA reads as TGTGCCAGCAGCTTAGCTGGAGGTTCCAACTCCTACGAGCAGTACTTC. Residues: CASSLAGGSNSYEQYF.

The genes are TRBV7-3 and TRBJ2-3, with TRBD2 identical over 7 bases. The CDR3 contains 15 residues. CDR1 and CDR2 from the germline V gene are SGHTA and FQGTGA. Unmatched junction bases numbered 9, after V lost 3 bases and J lost 6 bases. CDR3 sequence: CASSFDGLAEDTQYF. Written as DNA, the CDR3 is TGTGCCAGCAGCTTCGATGGGCTAGCGGAGGATACGCAGTATTTT.

The V gene is TRBV9, the J gene TRBJ1-1; 7 bases are shared with TRBD1. V was clipped by 3 bases and J by 1 base; unmatched bases: 3. CDR1 and CDR2 from the germline V gene are SGDLS and YYNGEE. The CDR3 extends over 14 amino acids. CDR3 sequence reads: CASSAWTGNTEAFF. Written as DNA, the CDR3 is TGTGCCAGCAGCGCCTGGACAGGGAACACTGAAGCTTTCTTT.

The chain has TRBV27 and TRBJ2-3; 8 bases line up with TRBD2. The junction had 9 bases not matched to a gene; V was cut back by 4 bases and J by 3 bases. The germline gives CDR1 MNHEY, CDR2 SMNVEV (reference sequence). The CDR3 extends over 16 amino acids. The CDR3 spells CASSSMRGAGTDTQYF. The CDR3 bases are TGTGCCAGCAGTTCCATGCGGGGGGCTGGGACAGATACGCAGTATTTT.

The chain links TRBV30 to TRBJ1-2; 10 nucleotides match TRBD1. In germline, CDR1 is GTSNPN, CDR2 SVGIG (reference sequence). With 3 bases clipped from V and 8 bases from J, the junction kept 12 bases outside the gene matches. This CDR3 spans 15 amino acids. The CDR3 sequence: CAWRVPGQGRTGYTF. In DNA form, the CDR3 reads TGTGCCTGGAGGGTCCCGGGACAGGGGAGAACGGGCTACACCTTC. The whole variable domain, filled in from reference TRBV30 and TRBJ1-2, reads SQTIHQWPATLVQPVGSPLSLECTVEGTSNPNLYWYRQAAGRGLQLLFYSVGIGQISSEVPQNLSASRPQDRQFILSSKKLLLSDSGFYLCAWRVPGQGRTGYTFGSGTRLTVV.

The chain employs TRBV6-1 and TRBJ2-3; TRBD1 is a possible D gene (6 bases). The CDR3 spans 16 residues. Germline lookup yields CDR1 MNHNS and CDR2 SASEGT. Deletions cut 3 bases from V and 0 bases from J, with 13 bases between. The DNA of the CDR3 is TGTGCCAGCAGTGATCCTGGACAGCTTAGCACAGATACGCAGTATTTT. It codes for CASSDPGQLSTDTQYF.

The rearrangement links TRBV9 to TRBJ1-6, with D possibly being TRBD1 (5 bases). CDR3 length equals 15 residues. Germline V CDR1 and CDR2: SGDLS, YYNGEE. V was clipped by 0 bases and J by 7 bases, with 11 bases between them. DNA of the CDR3: TGTGCCAGCAGCGTAGGGGGACGGGGGAATTCACCCCTCCACTTT. Translating gives CASSVGGRGNSPLHF.

This clone occurred a few times. V gene TRBV28 combines with J gene TRBJ2-7, with TRBD1 matching 10 bases. The ends lost 7 bases at V and 0 bases at J; junction bases unmatched: 15. The CDR3 totals 18 residues. Germline loops: CDR1 MDHEN, CDR2 SYDVKM. This CDR3 reads CASIRQGAASERSYEQYF. The DNA for the CDR3 is TGTGCCAGCATCAGACAGGGGGCGGCTAGCGAACGCTCCTACGAGCAGTACTTC.

A remark on this clone: Other DNA variants within this sample encode the same CDR3. The chain joins TRBV6-5 to TRBJ2-7, with 11 bases fitting TRBD1. This CDR3 contains 14 residues. The V gene end was trimmed by 6 bases and the J gene end by 4 bases; junction bases not matched to a gene: 5. The germline V gene encodes CDR1 MNHEY and CDR2 SVGAGI. DNA for the CDR3: TGTGCCAGCAGCCTAGGGACAGGGGGATACGAGCAGTACTTC. Its protein is CASSLGTGGYEQYF.

J is TRBJ2-7 and V is TRBV4-3; 7 bases are a match to TRBD1. Germline CDR1 is LGHNA and CDR2 is YSLEER. The CDR3 has 16 residues. V was clipped by 4 bases and J by 2 bases; unmatched bases: 11. The DNA for the CDR3 is TGCGCCAGCAGCCCGAGACGGACAGGTGGGACCTACGAGCAGTACTTC. Translating it yields CASSPRRTGGTYEQYF.

DNA of the CDR3: TGTGCCAGTAGTCCCCCAAGGACTAGCGGGAGTCCGGGCGAGCAGTACTTC. It encodes CASSPPRTSGSPGEQYF. The V and J genes are TRBV19 and TRBJ2-7; 13 bases fit TRBD2. This CDR3 region has 17 residues. Trimming removed 5 bases from V and 6 bases from J; junction bases left unmatched: 13. Germline CDR1 is LNHDA and CDR2 is SQIVND (reference sequence). The full variable domain, its missing parts supplied by reference TRBV19 and TRBJ2-7, is DGGITQSPKYLFRKEGQNVTLSCEQNLNHDAMYWYRQDPGQGLRLIYYSQIVNDFQKGDIAEGYSVSREKKESFPLTVTSAQKNPTAFYLCASSPPRTSGSPGEQYFGPGTRLTVT.

V gene TRBV6-5 combines with J gene TRBJ1-3; D remains ambiguous. CDR3 length equals 14 residues. V lost 3 bases and J lost 3, with 9 bases in between. Germline V gives CDR1 MNHEY, CDR2 SVGAGI. The CDR3 is CASSYGESGNTIYF. DNA for the CDR3: TGTGCCAGCAGTTATGGGGAGAGTGGAAACACCATATATTTT.